The T cell receptor (beta chain) under discussion was sequenced for a study of blood T cell repertoires in COVID-19 (dated by TCRdb to 2019 to 2021). For the wider study: Samples from collaborators originated in the United States, Italy and Spain and spanned both the acute and convalescent phases of COVID-19. The prospective study material was composed of cDNA or gDNA derived from T cells, B-cell-depleted T cells, or PBMCs. Deeply sampled blood TCRbeta repertoires from subjects exposed to, actively infected with, or recovered from COVID-19 were included in the dataset. The repertoires were released in a freely available public database meant as a resource for research on the immune response to SARS-CoV-2. Samples came from the ongoing ImmuneRACE study (first 160 participants) plus 1,254 subjects from 6 global collaborators. The sample metadata nearly always contained a de-identified subject ID, COVID-19 status, age in years and sex. HLA class I and class II types, where available, came from metadata supplied by the sample provider rather than from assay-based typing.

Based on the germline V gene (reference sequence), the CDR1 and CDR2 sequences are PRHDT and FYEKMQ. From the cysteine through the phenylalanine, the CDR3 covers 14 amino acids. The read is trimmed to its CDR3 DNA, 42 bases read in frame from base 1. Relative to germline, V is 5 bases shorter and J is 5 bases shorter, with 15 bases between their ends. Ten or more counts support this clone. The antigen it recognizes is unknown. Base qualities are not at hand, and no much larger clone is one base apart. General conclusions and limits of the study: How much clinical and demographic metadata was included differed by source and by participant, and the metadata was provided uncurated.

TCRbeta CDR3 regions were amplified from genomic DNA using the immunoSEQ Assay, a bias-controlled multiplex PCR. For the original study's pipeline: The number of nucleated cells in each sample was estimated from the amplification of reference gene primers within the assay. To quantify the absolute abundance of each unique TCRbeta CDR3 rearrangement, sequence reads were collapsed and filtered. For each sample, productive Simpson clonality was calculated as the square root of Simpson's diversity index across productive rearrangements. As stored in TCRdb, this immuneACCESS dataset retains in-frame rearrangements with V and J assigned. A fraction of the clones does not appear; measured against another copy, unresolved V genes explain less than half of the discrepancy, and the remainder lacks a known reason. V and J calls and clone size are those listed in that table; D and trimming were worked out from the DNA. The sample table records approximately 90,000 clones; 72% of these occur just once. 13% to 15% of the sample is in the top ten clones.

Collaborating institutions collected whole blood in K2EDTA tubes following their own protocols. For TCRbeta analysis, collaborators shipped samples as frozen whole blood, isolated PBMCs, or DNA extracted from either of those sample types. The chain was built from TRBV13 and TRBJ1-1; a tentative D call is TRBD1 (5 bases match). The TCR originated in a woman at least 80 years old with acute or convalescent COVID-19. Sample: peripheral blood. The sequenced DNA is TGTGCCAGCAGCGCTTTAACCCGGGGGACTGAAGCTTTCTTT. Translated, this gives CASSALTRGTEAFF.